This T cell receptor (beta chain) appears in the sequencing data of a study of glioma-infiltrating T cells. From germline, CDR1 is LGHDT and CDR2 YNNKEL (reference sequence). The V segment lost 4 bases and the J segment 6 bases; nucleotides outside the gene matches: 6. This CDR3 region has 16 residues. The iRepertoire nested amplicon-rescue multiplex PCR amplified TCR alpha and beta CDR3s from RNA. Tissue mRNA or PBMC total RNA, roughly 100-400 ng, went into one-step reverse transcription and amplification. TCRdb called the multiplex PCR reads again in MiXCR, with one record for every CDR3 protein. The data contain around 130,000 distinct CDR3 sequences, roughly a quarter of them singletons. Concerning this clonotype itself: Its antigen is unidentified.

Points from the study as a whole: CDR3 overlap between tissue and blood was very small.

This TCR derives from a human donor with low-grade glioma or glioblastoma, undergoing nonglioma brain surgery, or in good health (not recorded which). Input material: glioma tissue, nonneoplastic brain tissue, or PBMCs (not recorded which). The chain joins TRBV3-1 to TRBJ2-3; 14 bases fit TRBD2. CDR3 coding DNA: TGTGCCAGCAGCCCACGGACTAGCGGGGGGCCGGATACGCAGTATTTT. It codes for CASSPRTSGGPDTQYF.